This T cell receptor beta chain was sequenced during a study of beta chain features in type 1 diabetes. Study-wide results and limits: Moderate yet significant TCRB CDR3 shortening was seen in Type 1 diabetes patients in all four CD4+ subsets.

The CDR3 runs to 14 residues. Germline assignment: CDR1 SGHDN and CDR2 FVKESK. Deletions cut 0 bases from V and 0 bases from J, with 6 bases between. Reverse transcribing all isolated RNA meant expressed TCRB transcripts were sequenced. Sequencing used immunoSEQ multiplex PCR; TCRdb keeps in-frame clones, though not all of them. The sample lists around 150,000 clones; 9% were seen once. Comments on this clone: The antigen remains undetermined. Additional DNA sequences in this sample encode the identical CDR3.

This receptor was obtained from a woman in her twenties or thirties with type 1 diabetes. The chain couples TRBV14 to TRBJ2-7, with D maybe TRBD1 (5 bases). Sequencing was performed on central memory CD4+ T cells from blood. The CDR3 DNA follows: TGTGCCAGCAGCCAAGACAGGGCCTCCTACGAGCAGTACTTC. As protein: CASSQDRASYEQYF.